This TCR beta chain was captured in a study of shared clonotypes between healthy human individuals. Comments on this clone: As yet, its antigen is unknown.

CD45RO negativity and positive selection for CCR7 defined naive CD8 cells, a population that excluded terminally differentiated effector memory CD45RA+ cells. Nashville, Tennessee was home to all donors, each a Caucasian adult. Overall study results and limits: Genetic and exposure-history diversity was limited by the small donor number. Generation probabilities of non-shared clonotypes were lower (relative to those shared by all four donors).

Clones were sequenced by immunoSEQ multiplex PCR, and TCRdb holds only the in-frame ones, with some missing. The sample has roughly 2,000,000 clones; about 95% are singletons. The CDR3 loop spans 14 amino acids. V was clipped by 6 bases and J by 2 bases, with 13 bases between them. CDR1 and CDR2 (germline): ENHRY, SYGVKD. The sequence came from a man aged 18-30 years in good health. J is TRBJ2-5 and V is TRBV10-3; possible D gene TRBD2, 5 bases. Sequenced material: naive CD8+ T cells sorted from blood. The CDR3 reads CAISADGLQETQYF. In DNA, the CDR3 is TGTGCCATCAGCGCAGACGGACTTCAAGAGACCCAGTACTTC.